These 14 T cell receptor beta chains originate from one sample sequenced in a study of regulatory T cells in long-lasting Graves disease. iRepertoire HTBI primers and Arm-PCR of CDR3 regions built TCR beta libraries. TCRdb passed the multiplex PCR reads through MiXCR, listing each CDR3 protein once. Here the sample spans about 440,000 distinct CDR3 sequences, about 15% being singletons. Sample time point: newly diagnosed GD, antithyroid drugs for less than 3 months. PBMC-derived RNA was used for the TCR library. The same specimen was also included in a second study, on T cells in Graves' hyperthyroidism and ophthalmopathy.

The specimen comprised peripheral blood mononuclear cells (PBMCs), sampled at new diagnosis, from a patient treated with antithyroid drugs. The receptors shown here come from a woman under 40 with Graves disease.

This clonotype was observed many times. CDR3 sequence reads: CASSQIEGNYGYTF. Here the CDR3 DNA reads TGTGCCAGCTCCCAAATAGAGGGGAACTATGGCTACACCTTC. This chain links TRBV18 with TRBJ1-2, with D possibly matching TRBD1 (5 bases). This CDR3 has 14 amino acids. V was trimmed by 6 bases and J by 2 bases, leaving 13 bases between them. Germline V gene sequence: CDR1 KGHSH, CDR2 LQKENI.

Ten or more counts support this clonotype. This chain links TRBV29-1 with TRBJ2-5; D uncertain. The CDR3 contains 13 residues. Germline CDR1 reads SQVTM; CDR2 reads ANQGSEA. Trimming took off 6 bases at V and 2 bases at J, with 13 bases between the two ends. The CDR3 coding sequence is TGCAGCGTCCGTGCCGGAAGACAAGAGACCCAGTACTTC. Its translation is CSVRAGRQETQYF. The full variable domain, completed using reference TRBV29-1 and TRBJ2-5, is SAVISQKPSRDICQRGTSLTIQCQVDSQVTMMFWYRQQPGQSLTLIATANQGSEATYESGFVIDKFPISRPNLTFSTLTVSNMSPEDSSIYLCSVRAGRQETQYFGPGTRLLVL.

The V and J genes are TRBV15 and TRBJ1-1; D call uncertain. The CDR3 covers 12 residues. Germline V gene sequence: CDR1 LNHNV, CDR2 YYDKDF (reference sequence). V shed 5 bases and J shed 8 bases, with 12 bases lying between them. The CDR3 here is CATSPPGVEAFF. The CDR3 nucleotides are TGTGCCACCAGCCCCCCCGGGGTAGAAGCTTTCTTT. The full variable domain, in which reference TRBV15 and TRBJ1-1 provide the parts outside the CDR3, is DAMVIQNPRYQVTQFGKPVTLSCSQTLNHNVMYWYQQKSSQAPKLLFHYYDKDFNNEADTPDNFQSRRPNTSFCFLDIRSPGLGDTAMYLCATSPPGVEAFFGQGTRLTVV.

This clonotype has at least ten counts. The chain uses TRBV10-1 and TRBJ2-1; TRBD2 matches at 12 bases. CDR3 size: 16 residues. CDR1 is WNHNN, CDR2 SYGVQD, per germline (reference sequence). V shed 0 bases and J 7 bases; nucleotides not matched to a gene: 4. The DNA for the CDR3 is TGCGCCAGCAGTGAGTCTGCTAGCGGGAGGGGAAATGAGCAGTTCTTC. Translated: CASSESASGRGNEQFF.

V gene TRBV20-1 combines with J gene TRBJ2-1; perhaps TRBD2 as D (7 bases). The CDR3 is made up of 16 amino acids. Germline-derived CDR1 and CDR2 are DFQATT and SNEGSKA (reference sequence). The V end was cut by 3 bases, the J end by 2 bases, with 17 bases between. CDR3 coding DNA: TGCAGTGCTAGGGCGGGAGCAGGGGCCACCTACAATGAGCAGTTCTTC. It translates to CSARAGAGATYNEQFF.

About this clonotype: A read error is likely here: a far larger clone is one base away. V gene TRBV7-9 combines with J gene TRBJ2-3; D gene uncertain. V was clipped by 5 bases and J by 6 bases, with 6 bases between them. Germline loops: CDR1 SEHNR, CDR2 FQNEAQ (reference sequence). The length of the CDR3 is 11 residues. The CDR3 DNA sequence: TGTGCCAGCAGCCATATCGATACGCAGTATTTT. Translated: CASSHIDTQYF.

The table lists this clonotype with a few counts. The rearrangement links TRBV10-3 to TRBJ1-6; D is uncertain. With 8 bases removed from V and 5 bases from J, the gap between germline ends came to 13 bases. Germline lookup yields CDR1 ENHRY and CDR2 SYGVKD. The CDR3 is 14 residues long. The CDR3 sequence is CAIREDTHNSPLHF. For the CDR3, the DNA is TGTGCCATCCGAGAAGACACCCATAATTCACCCCTCCACTTT.

This chain links TRBV24-1 with TRBJ1-1; D perhaps matches TRBD1 (5 bases). The CDR3 spans 15 residues. Germline V gene sequence: CDR1 KGHDR, CDR2 SFDVKD. Trimming left V 7 bases short and J 3 bases short, with 17 bases between. The CDR3 DNA follows: TGTGCCACCAGGGGGGTGGCAGCGGGCGACACTGAAGCTTTCTTT. Translation: CATRGVAAGDTEAFF.

The chain uses TRBV7-2 and TRBJ2-3, with D unclear. Germline CDR1 SGHTA, CDR2 FQGNSA. The CDR3 runs 12 residues. Trimming shortened V by 4 bases and J by 6 bases, and 8 bases separated the two germline ends. The CDR3: CASSSWADTQYF. As DNA, the CDR3 is TGTGCCAGCAGCTCTTGGGCGGATACGCAGTATTTT.

This clonotype was picked up many times. The V call is TRBV30, the J call TRBJ1-2, with a possible D match to TRBD1 (5 bases). CDR3 size: 12 residues. Germline lookup yields CDR1 GTSNPN and CDR2 SVGIG (reference sequence). Between the trimmed V and J ends, which lost 5 bases and 7 bases, there was a span of 14 bases. The CDR3, as DNA: TGTGCCTGGGTTGGGGGAAGGGGTGGCTACACCTTC. Translating it yields CAWVGGRGGYTF.

The J gene is TRBJ2-1, the V gene TRBV4-1; 8 nucleotides align to TRBD2. This CDR3 spans 15 amino acids. The germline V gene has CDR1 MGHRA and CDR2 YSYEKL. Losses at the gene ends were 0 bases for V and 7 bases for J; bases not matched to a gene: 5. The CDR3 loop is CASSQEGLAGNEQFF. The DNA of the CDR3 is TGCGCCAGCAGCCAAGAAGGGCTAGCGGGTAATGAGCAGTTCTTC.

This clonotype occurred many times. The rearrangement uses TRBV7-9 and TRBJ1-1; D unresolved. The V gene lost 6 bases and the J gene lost 0 bases, with 17 bases spanning the gap. Germline V CDR1 and CDR2: SEHNR, FQNEAQ (reference sequence). The CDR3 contains 16 residues. The CDR3 nucleotides read TGTGCCAGCAGTCCGGGGAGTCATACCCTGAACACTGAAGCTTTCTTT. Translated, it gives CASSPGSHTLNTEAFF.

This clonotype was counted a few times. J is TRBJ2-7 and V is TRBV6-9, with 10 bases aligning to TRBD2. Germline V gene sequence: CDR1 MNHGY, CDR2 SVAAGI. The CDR3 covers 17 residues. The V gene end was trimmed by 3 bases and the J gene end by 3 bases; junction bases not matched to a gene: 11. In DNA, the CDR3 is TGTGCCAGCAGTTACTCCTATCAGCGGGAGGGACGCTACGAGCAGTACTTC. This codes for CASSYSYQREGRYEQYF.

This clonotype showed up just a few times. The genes are TRBV3-1 and TRBJ1-4, with D unclear. The CDR3 runs 15 residues. V was cut by 4 bases and J by 5 bases, with 14 bases left in between. In germline, CDR1 is LGHDT, CDR2 YNNKEL (reference sequence). The CDR3, as DNA: TGTGCCAGCAGCCGAGGACCCGCGTCGAATGAAAAACTGTTTTTT. This encodes CASSRGPASNEKLFF.